The clone carrying this T cell receptor (beta chain) was seen a few times. During active infection, Seattle patients enrolled and were then monitored through disease. CDR3 length: 17 amino acids. Germline V gene lookup returns CDR1 SGHTS and CDR2 YDEGEE. Unmatched junction bases numbered 8, after V lost 3 bases and J lost 6 bases. The sample comes from a study of blood T cell repertoires in COVID-19. The wider study: Italy, Spain and the United States were the sources of the convalescent and acute COVID-19 samples. The analysed material was cDNA or gDNA that came from T cells, B-cell-depleted T cells, or PBMCs.

Original data processing: Counts of nucleated cells, estimated from reference gene primer amplification, were obtained. Sequenced by immunoSEQ multiplex PCR; TCRdb stores in-frame clones only, minus some. The DNA was the basis for D and trimming; V, J and clone size are from that table. The profile covers about 320,000 clones, with about 90% appearing a single time and roughly 11% taken by the ten largest. Sequenced sample: peripheral blood. The V call is TRBV5-8, the J call TRBJ2-2; TRBD2 aligns across 13 bases. The clonotype was recovered from a woman younger than 45 with COVID-19, enrolled during active disease. CDR3: CASSSSGLAGVPGELFF. For the CDR3, the DNA is TGTGCCAGCAGCTCCTCAGGACTAGCGGGGGTCCCCGGGGAGCTGTTTTTT. The whole variable domain, filled in from reference TRBV5-8 and TRBJ2-2, reads EAGVTQSPTHLIKTRGQQATLRCSPISGHTSVYWYQQALGLGLQFLLWYDEGEERNRGNFPPRFSGRQFPNYSSELNVNALELEDSALYLCASSSSGLAGVPGELFFGEGSRLTVL.